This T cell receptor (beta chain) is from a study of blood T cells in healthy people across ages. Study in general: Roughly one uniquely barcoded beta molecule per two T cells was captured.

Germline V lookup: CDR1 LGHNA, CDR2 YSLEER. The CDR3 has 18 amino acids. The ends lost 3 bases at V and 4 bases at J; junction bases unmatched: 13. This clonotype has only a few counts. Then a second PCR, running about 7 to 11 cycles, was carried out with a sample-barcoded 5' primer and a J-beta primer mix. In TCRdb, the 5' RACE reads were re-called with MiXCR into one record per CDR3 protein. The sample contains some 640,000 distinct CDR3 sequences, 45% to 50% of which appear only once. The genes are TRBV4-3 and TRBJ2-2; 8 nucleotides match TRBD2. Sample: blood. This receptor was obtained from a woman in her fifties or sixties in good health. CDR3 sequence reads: CASSQNPAGGLITGELFF. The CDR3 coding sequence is TGCGCCAGCAGCCAGAATCCCGCGGGAGGTCTTATCACCGGGGAGCTGTTTTTT.